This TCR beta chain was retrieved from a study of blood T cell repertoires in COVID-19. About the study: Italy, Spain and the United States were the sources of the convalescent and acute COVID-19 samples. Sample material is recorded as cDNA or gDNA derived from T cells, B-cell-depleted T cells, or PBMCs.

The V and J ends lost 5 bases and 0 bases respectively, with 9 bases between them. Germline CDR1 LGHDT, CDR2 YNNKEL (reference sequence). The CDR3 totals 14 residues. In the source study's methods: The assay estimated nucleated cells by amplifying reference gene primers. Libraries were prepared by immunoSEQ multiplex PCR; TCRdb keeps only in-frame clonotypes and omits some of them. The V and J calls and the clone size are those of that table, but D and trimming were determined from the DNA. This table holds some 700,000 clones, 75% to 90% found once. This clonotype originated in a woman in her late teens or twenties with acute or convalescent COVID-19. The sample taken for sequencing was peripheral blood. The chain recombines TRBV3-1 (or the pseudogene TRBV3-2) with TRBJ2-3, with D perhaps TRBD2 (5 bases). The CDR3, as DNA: TGTGCCAGCAGCTTTCGGACTAGCACAGATACGCAGTATTTT. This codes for CASSFRTSTDTQYF.